This entry lists 3 T cell receptor beta chains sequenced from one sample in a study of cytomegalovirus exposure and HLA in healthy donors. It was with 60 Vbeta and 13 Jbeta primers that the PCR ran. Method: immunoSEQ multiplex PCR; TCRdb's copy keeps in-frame clones and lacks some. The top ten hold roughly 23% of the sample, which has 60,000 to 70,000 clones, 71% seen once. The sample taken for sequencing was PBMCs. The receptor source for this set is a man in his fifties in good health and CMV-seropositive.

The chain joins TRBV12-2 to TRBJ1-2; the table's TRBD1 call for D was not verified on the DNA. TRBV12-2 is a recognized pseudogene. The CDR3 totals 13 residues. The CDR3 DNA is TGTGCAAGTCGCTGGGGACAGGGGTTTGGCTACACCTTC. This codes for CASRWGQGFGYTF.

V and J are TRBV2 and TRBJ1-5, with 7 bases matching TRBD1. Looked up from germline, CDR1 is SNHLY and CDR2 is FYNNEI. The CDR3 covers 14 residues. Trimming took 6 bases from V and 3 from J; bases not matched to a gene: 5. CDR3 protein: CASSRDRNNQPQHF. The CDR3 region has the DNA TGTGCCAGCAGCCGGGACAGAAACAATCAGCCCCAGCATTTT.

This clone turned up a few times. This chain connects TRBV30 to TRBJ2-1; 7 bases line up with TRBD1. Trimming at V came to 6 bases and at J to 8 bases, leaving 10 bases not matched to a gene. In germline, CDR1 is GTSNPN, CDR2 SVGIG (reference sequence). This CDR3 region has 13 residues. CDR3: CACNGDSYDEQFF. CDR3 bases: TGTGCCTGTAATGGGGACAGTTACGATGAGCAGTTCTTC.